This T cell receptor (beta chain) was identified in a study of blood T cell repertoires in COVID-19. Two negative PCRs, clearance, or symptom resolution had been documented for recovered Cohort 3 donors. CDR3 length: 14 amino acids. With V trimmed by 4 bases and J by 6 bases, 7 bases remained unmatched. From germline, CDR1 is MNHEY and CDR2 SVGAGI. The data were produced by immunoSEQ multiplex PCR, yet TCRdb's version contains in-frame clones alone and is incomplete. This sample has around 250,000 clones, with approximately 83% found just once. The sample comprised PBMCs or T cells enriched from blood (not recorded which). The origin of this receptor is a woman aged 50 to 60 who had recovered from COVID-19. This rearrangement joins TRBV6-5 to TRBJ1-2, with 8 bases that match TRBD1. The CDR3: CASSFLDRGNGYTF. CDR3 nucleotides: TGTGCCAGCAGTTTCCTAGACAGGGGAAATGGCTACACCTTC.